One TCR beta chain is described in this entry. The data originate from a study of blood T cell repertoires in COVID-19. Overall study context: Sources were T cells, B-cell-depleted T cells, or PBMCs; the material itself was cDNA or gDNA.

Germline CDR1 is MNHEY and CDR2 is SMNVEV (reference sequence). With V trimmed by 5 bases and J by 5 bases, 11 bases remained unmatched. The CDR3 spans 17 residues. Authors' processing steps: Amplification of reference gene primers provided the estimated nucleated cell counts. Assay: immunoSEQ multiplex PCR; the TCRdb copy retains only in-frame clones and omits some. The V and J calls and clone size come from that table; D and trimming were worked out from the DNA. This sample carries about 200,000 clones, around 80% of them seen once, and the ten largest clones take less than 7%. Sequences were obtained from peripheral blood. The receptor was isolated from an older woman with acute or convalescent COVID-19. The V gene is TRBV27, the J gene TRBJ2-3; 12 bases fit TRBD2. CDR3 sequence reads: CASSLRTSGVGIDTQYF. In nucleotides, the CDR3 is TGTGCCAGCAGTCTCCGGACTAGCGGGGTTGGTATAGATACGCAGTATTTT.